These 30 T cell receptor beta chains came from one sample sequenced in a study of blood T cell repertoires in COVID-19. Clones were sequenced by immunoSEQ multiplex PCR, and TCRdb holds only the in-frame ones, with some missing. The table records approximately 330,000 clones, approximately 90% of them present only once. The specimen was peripheral blood. Receptors originate from a man aged 30 to 39 with COVID-19, enrolled during active disease.

The chain links TRBV25-1 to TRBJ2-6; TRBD2 agrees at 9 bases. V shed 7 bases and J 0 bases; nucleotides not matched to a gene: 4. The CDR3 has 16 amino acids. In germline, CDR1 is MGHDK, CDR2 SYGVNS. Here the CDR3 reads CASMASGASGANVLTF. The CDR3 nucleotides are TGTGCCAGCATGGCTAGCGGGGCCTCTGGGGCCAACGTCCTGACTTTC.

The rearrangement uses TRBV10-3 and TRBJ1-1; tentatively, D is TRBD1 (6 bases). Trimming took off 8 bases at V and 1 base at J, with 11 bases between the two ends. This CDR3 has 13 amino acids. CDR1 is ENHRY, CDR2 SYGVKD, per germline. The CDR3 region has the DNA TGTGCCATCGGGGGCGAGGGGAACACTGAAGCTTTCTTT. Translation: CAIGGEGNTEAFF.

In this sample, this clone turned up once. This chain connects TRBV7-6 to TRBJ2-2, with 11 bases lining up with TRBD2. CDR1 is SGHVS and CDR2 is FNYEAQ in the germline V gene. With V trimmed by 6 bases and J by 4 bases, 4 bases remained unmatched. This CDR3 has 15 amino acids. The chain's CDR3 is CASSVTSGTTGELFF. CDR3 DNA sequence: TGTGCCAGCAGTGTGACTAGCGGGACCACCGGGGAGCTGTTTTTT.

This clone was picked up one time. The rearrangement uses TRBV11-1 and TRBJ2-5; 7 bases are shared with TRBD1. CDR1 SGHAT and CDR2 FQDESV come from the germline V gene (reference sequence). This CDR3 has 15 residues. The J segment lost 5 bases and the V segment lost 4 bases, leaving 10 bases of the junction unmatched. The CDR3 is CASSSYRGTTETQYF. The CDR3 DNA reads as TGTGCCAGCAGCTCATACAGGGGTACTACCGAGACCCAGTACTTC.

The chain couples TRBV5-4 to TRBJ2-5; 8 bases fit TRBD1. The CDR3 consists of 13 residues. The ends lost 5 bases at V and 2 bases at J; junction bases unmatched: 2. Looked up from germline, CDR1 is SGHNT and CDR2 is YYREEE (reference sequence). CDR3 loop: CASRGQVQETQYF. In DNA form, the CDR3 reads TGTGCCAGCAGGGGACAGGTTCAAGAGACCCAGTACTTC. Filled out from reference TRBV5-4 and TRBJ2-5, the complete variable domain reads ETGVTQSPTHLIKTRGQQVTLRCSSQSGHNTVSWYQQALGQGPQFIFQYYREEENGRGNFPPRFSGLQFPNYSSELNVNALELDDSALYLCASRGQVQETQYFGPGTRLLVL.

The V gene is TRBV28, the J gene TRBJ2-2; D gene unclear. V was pared by 3 bases and J by 9 bases, with 5 bases between. Germline V lookup: CDR1 MDHEN, CDR2 SYDVKM. There are 11 residues in the CDR3. DNA for the CDR3: TGTGCCAGCAGTTTTGGCTGGGAGCTGTTTTTT. This codes for CASSFGWELFF.

The chain is built from TRBV6-1 and TRBJ1-4; D call uncertain. Per the germline V gene, CDR1 is MNHNS and CDR2 is SASEGT. V dropped 2 bases and J dropped 5 bases, with 9 bases sitting between them. The CDR3 length is 14 residues. The CDR3: CASSENSPNEKLFF. CDR3 nucleotide sequence: TGTGCCAGCAGTGAAAATAGTCCCAATGAAAAACTGTTTTTT.

This chain joins TRBV2 and TRBJ2-7; 9 nucleotides line up with TRBD1. The CDR3 runs to 14 residues. V was clipped by 10 bases and J by 4 bases; unmatched bases: 11. Germline values: CDR1 SNHLY, CDR2 FYNNEI. CDR3 region: CATLEGQGRYEQYF. DNA for the CDR3: TGTGCCACCCTAGAGGGACAGGGAAGATACGAGCAGTACTTC.

CDR3 amino acids: CASSPTSTSRRNGYTF. The CDR3 DNA is TGTGCCAGCAGCCCTACTAGCACAAGCCGGAGGAATGGCTACACCTTC. The chain joins TRBV7-9 to TRBJ1-2; D remains ambiguous. V lost 5 bases to trimming and J lost 6 bases, with 22 bases between them. CDR3 size: 16 residues. The germline V gene encodes CDR1 SEHNR and CDR2 FQNEAQ (reference sequence).

The chain has TRBV4-3 and TRBJ2-7, with TRBD2 identical over 10 bases. CDR3 length: 18 amino acids. V lost 1 base to trimming and J lost 3 bases; unmatched junction nucleotides: 12. Per germline, CDR1 LGHNA and CDR2 YSLEER. CDR3 protein: CASSQVLFGTSVFYEQYF. CDR3 bases: TGCGCCAGCAGCCAAGTCCTCTTCGGGACTAGCGTTTTCTACGAGCAGTACTTC.

The chain combines TRBV6-1 with TRBJ2-1, with TRBD2 identical over 9 bases. Germline V gene data show CDR1 as MNHNS and CDR2 as SASEGT. This CDR3 is built from 17 residues. The V segment lost 4 bases and the J segment 0 bases; nucleotides outside the gene matches: 7. The CDR3 region has the DNA TGTGCCAGCAGTGCCCCTAGCGGGACAAGCTCCTACAATGAGCAGTTCTTC. The encoded protein is CASSAPSGTSSYNEQFF.

The V and J genes are TRBV27 and TRBJ2-5, with TRBD2 matching 8 bases. The CDR3 has 16 residues. Losses at the gene ends were 0 bases for V and 0 bases for J; bases not matched to a gene: 3. Per the germline V gene, CDR1 is MNHEY and CDR2 is SMNVEV (reference sequence). The CDR3 DNA follows: TGTGCCAGCAGTTTATCGGCTAGCGGGTACCAAGAGACCCAGTACTTC. As protein: CASSLSASGYQETQYF.

This rearrangement joins TRBV29-1 to TRBJ2-3; 9 positions match TRBD2. CDR1 is SQVTM, CDR2 ANQGSEA, per germline. The trim removed 6 bases at V and 2 bases at J, leaving 12 bases unmatched. The CDR3 length is 16 residues. CDR3 region: CSVLRGREGHTDTQYF. DNA of the CDR3: TGCAGCGTCCTTAGGGGGCGGGAGGGTCACACAGATACGCAGTATTTT.

The rearrangement uses TRBV6-5 and TRBJ1-1; weak D call: TRBD1 (5 bases). V was pared by 5 bases and J by 5 bases, with 18 bases between. The length of the CDR3 is 15 residues. Germline CDR1 reads MNHEY; CDR2 reads SVGAGI. This CDR3 reads CASSPSRVGVTEAFF. The CDR3 DNA reads as TGTGCCAGCAGTCCCTCCAGGGTCGGTGTGACTGAAGCTTTCTTT.

V is TRBV4-3 and J is TRBJ2-1; 7 bases fit TRBD2. This CDR3 region has 16 residues. Trimming at V came to 2 bases and at J to 0 bases, leaving 4 bases not matched to a gene. The germline gives CDR1 LGHNA, CDR2 YSLEER. CDR3 sequence: CASSQTSGVSYNEQFF. The DNA of the CDR3 is TGCGCCAGCAGCCAAACCAGCGGGGTCTCCTACAATGAGCAGTTCTTC.

The V call is TRBV19, the J call TRBJ1-1, with no clear D. Germline V lookup: CDR1 LNHDA, CDR2 SQIVND (reference sequence). The V and J ends lost 0 bases and 5 bases respectively, with 7 bases between them. The CDR3 extends over 13 amino acids. In DNA form, the CDR3 reads TGTGCCAGTAGTATAGATTGGCGGACTGAAGCTTTCTTT. This sequence encodes CASSIDWRTEAFF. The full variable domain, with the rest looked up from reference TRBV19 and TRBJ1-1, is DGGITQSPKYLFRKEGQNVTLSCEQNLNHDAMYWYRQDPGQGLRLIYYSQIVNDFQKGDIAEGYSVSREKKESFPLTVTSAQKNPTAFYLCASSIDWRTEAFFGQGTRLTVV.

V gene TRBV5-4 combines with J gene TRBJ2-3, with TRBD2 matching 11 bases. J was trimmed by 1 base and V by 3 bases; bases with no gene match: 4. The CDR3 sequence is 16 residues long. The germline V gene has CDR1 SGHNT and CDR2 YYREEE (reference sequence). The CDR3 reads CASSWGTSGRTDTQYF. Here the CDR3 DNA reads TGTGCCAGCAGCTGGGGGACTAGCGGCCGCACAGATACGCAGTATTTT. Using reference TRBV5-4 and TRBJ2-3 for the parts outside the CDR3, the full variable domain is ETGVTQSPTHLIKTRGQQVTLRCSSQSGHNTVSWYQQALGQGPQFIFQYYREEENGRGNFPPRFSGLQFPNYSSELNVNALELDDSALYLCASSWGTSGRTDTQYFGPGTRLTVL.

The V and J genes are TRBV5-4 and TRBJ1-2, with 10 nucleotides matching TRBD1. The CDR3 totals 16 residues. J gave up 2 bases and V 2 bases, and 6 bases lay outside the gene matches. Germline V CDR1 and CDR2: SGHNT, YYREEE (reference sequence). The CDR3: CASSFFDRGPNYGYTF. The CDR3 nucleotides are TGTGCCAGCAGCTTTTTCGACAGGGGGCCGAACTATGGCTACACCTTC. The full variable domain, in which reference TRBV5-4 and TRBJ1-2 provide the parts outside the CDR3, is ETGVTQSPTHLIKTRGQQVTLRCSSQSGHNTVSWYQQALGQGPQFIFQYYREEENGRGNFPPRFSGLQFPNYSSELNVNALELDDSALYLCASSFFDRGPNYGYTFGSGTRLTVV.

This chain uses TRBV6-6 with TRBJ1-4; D remains ambiguous. The CDR3 extends over 16 amino acids. The V gene's germline CDR1 is MNHNY and CDR2 SVGAGI (reference sequence). The V gene lost 1 base and the J gene lost 5 bases, with 14 bases spanning the gap. The CDR3 sequence is CASSYYARGSNEKLFF. CDR3 nucleotides: TGTGCCAGCAGTTACTACGCGAGAGGATCAAATGAAAAACTGTTTTTT.

This rearrangement joins TRBV24-1 to TRBJ2-1, with D possibly being TRBD1 (7 bases). Trimming left V 5 bases short and J 7 bases short, with 11 bases between. The germline V gene has CDR1 KGHDR and CDR2 SFDVKD. This CDR3 is 13 amino acids long. CDR3 in amino acids: CATSAPGGNEQFF. The CDR3 coding sequence is TGTGCCACCAGTGCACCAGGGGGGAATGAGCAGTTCTTC.

The chain couples TRBV27 to TRBJ1-1, with D perhaps TRBD1 (5 bases). Trimming removed 3 bases from V and 5 bases from J, with 10 bases in between. This CDR3 contains 13 residues. The germline CDR1 and CDR2 sequences are MNHEY and SMNVEV (reference sequence). CDR3 protein: CASSFNDRTEAFF. The CDR3 DNA reads TGTGCCAGCAGTTTCAATGACAGAACTGAAGCTTTCTTT.

The chain recombines TRBV21-1 with TRBJ2-7; the table assigns TRBD1, which was not confirmed against the DNA. TRBV21-1 is assigned pseudogene status. This CDR3 contains 16 residues. CDR3 loop: CASSMPGQGIPYEQYF. The CDR3 nucleotides read TGTGCCAGCAGCATGCCGGGACAGGGGATTCCCTACGAGCAGTACTTC.

This clone was recorded once. The chain couples TRBV19 to TRBJ2-1, with D perhaps matching TRBD1 (6 bases). Germline lookup yields CDR1 LNHDA and CDR2 SQIVND (reference sequence). This CDR3 contains 17 residues. V dropped 1 base and J dropped 0 bases, with 13 bases sitting between them. The CDR3 spells CASSIGDIPSSYNEQFF. CDR3 in DNA: TGTGCCAGTAGTATAGGGGACATACCTAGCTCCTACAATGAGCAGTTCTTC.

This chain joins TRBV11-2 and TRBJ2-3; 14 bases map to TRBD2. This CDR3 is 18 amino acids long. V was clipped by 1 base and J by 0 bases; unmatched bases: 3. Per germline, CDR1 SGHAT and CDR2 FQNNGV. CDR3 nucleotide sequence: TGTGCCAGCAGCTTAGGGACTAGCGGGGGGCCCAGCACAGATACGCAGTATTTT. Protein product: CASSLGTSGGPSTDTQYF.

This clone was found once. The chain employs TRBV6-2 or TRBV6-3 and TRBJ1-2; D uncertain. This CDR3 is built from 16 residues. Germline CDR1 and CDR2: MNHEY and SVGEGT. V was cut by 4 bases and J by 0 bases, with 15 bases left in between. CDR3 region: CASSFHETPANYGYTF. CDR3 nucleotide sequence: TGTGCCAGCAGTTTCCATGAAACCCCGGCTAACTATGGCTACACCTTC.

This clone was counted a single time. The chain links TRBV4-2 to TRBJ1-1; D remains unclear. Trimming cost V 3 bases and J 1 base, with 15 bases left between them. The V gene's germline CDR1 is LGHNA and CDR2 YNFKEQ. This CDR3 contains 16 residues. The CDR3 is CASSHPLGGRNTEAFF. The CDR3 coding sequence is TGTGCCAGCAGCCATCCCCTGGGAGGGAGGAACACTGAAGCTTTCTTT.

The chain is built from TRBV2 and TRBJ2-7, with D unresolved. From germline, CDR1 is SNHLY and CDR2 FYNNEI. Trimming removed 3 bases at V and 5 bases at J, with 2 bases between. The CDR3 covers 10 residues. The CDR3 loop is CASSDNEQYF. The CDR3 nucleotides are TGTGCCAGCAGTGACAACGAGCAGTACTTC. Based on the CDR3 plus reference TRBV2 and TRBJ2-7, the full variable domain is EPEVTQTPSHQVTQMGQEVILRCVPISNHLYFYWYRQILGQKVEFLVSFYNNEISEKSEIFDDQFSVERPDGSNFTLKIRSTKLEDSAMYFCASSDNEQYFGPGTRLTVT.

The DNA for the CDR3 is TGTGCCACCAGCAGAGAAACAGGGTTAGCGGGAGCGAGGGTTGAGCAGTTCTTC. Translated: CATSRETGLAGARVEQFF. The chain carries TRBV15 and TRBJ2-1; 9 positions agree with TRBD2. V lost 0 bases, J lost 9 bases, and 15 bases stayed unmatched. Per the germline V gene, CDR1 is LNHNV and CDR2 is YYDKDF (reference sequence). This CDR3 spans 18 amino acids.

This chain uses TRBV6-2 or TRBV6-3 with TRBJ2-7; 9 bases map to TRBD1. V shed 6 bases, J shed 2 bases, and the junction held 5 bases outside the gene matches. This CDR3 spans 14 amino acids. Germline lookup yields CDR1 MNHEY and CDR2 SVGEGT. The CDR3, as DNA: TGTGCCAGCAGCACATGGACAGGGGCCTACGAGCAGTACTTC. Translated, it gives CASSTWTGAYEQYF.

The rearrangement uses TRBV19 and TRBJ1-5; no reliable D call. The germline V gene has CDR1 LNHDA and CDR2 SQIVND (reference sequence). The CDR3 runs to 16 residues. The germline V and J ends were trimmed by 5 bases and 0 bases, with 14 bases remaining between them. This CDR3 reads CASSPRENHSNQPQHF. The CDR3 DNA follows: TGTGCCAGTAGTCCACGGGAGAATCATAGCAATCAGCCCCAGCATTTT.